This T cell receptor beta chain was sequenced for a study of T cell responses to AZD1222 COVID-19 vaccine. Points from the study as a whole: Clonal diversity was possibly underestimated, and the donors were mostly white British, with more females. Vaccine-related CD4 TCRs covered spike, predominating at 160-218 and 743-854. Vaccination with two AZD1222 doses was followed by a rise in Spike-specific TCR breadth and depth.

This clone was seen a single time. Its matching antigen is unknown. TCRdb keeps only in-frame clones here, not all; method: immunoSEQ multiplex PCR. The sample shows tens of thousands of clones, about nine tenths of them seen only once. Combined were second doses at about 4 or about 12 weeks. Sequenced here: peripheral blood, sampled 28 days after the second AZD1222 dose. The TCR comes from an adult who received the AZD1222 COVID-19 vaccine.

This CDR3 is CASSKQANYGYTF. The CDR3 nucleotides are TGTGCCAGCAGTAAACAGGCTAACTATGGCTACACCTTC. V and J are TRBV6-5 and TRBJ1-2; possible D gene TRBD1, 5 bases. The V gene lost 5 bases and the J gene lost 0 bases, with 7 bases spanning the gap. The CDR3 contains 13 residues. CDR1 is MNHEY and CDR2 is SVGAGI in the germline V gene.